This TCR beta chain was found in a study of T cells in Graves' hyperthyroidism and ophthalmopathy. As for the study in general: Upon initial diagnosis and before any treatment, peripheral blood was collected.

This clonotype was picked up many times. Its antigen is not identified. RNA transcripts provided the source from which TCR beta CDR3 regions were amplified. The study used the HTBI primer set for a first-round RT-PCR of the TCR CDR3. TCRdb ran MiXCR on the multiplex PCR reads and lists one entry per CDR3 protein. The sample holds hundreds of thousands of distinct CDR3 sequences, more than 14% seen once. Study observations and caveats: Blood also carried most thyroid clonotypes expanded above 0.001.

Between the trimmed V and J ends, which lost 5 bases and 8 bases, there was a span of 10 bases. The germline V gene encodes CDR1 SGHTA and CDR2 FQGNSA. The CDR3 has 13 amino acids. The rearrangement links TRBV7-2 to TRBJ1-6; TRBD1 is a possible D gene (5 bases). This TCR was sampled from a woman aged 50 to 65 with Graves' ophthalmopathy. Sequencing was carried out using blood. The CDR3 DNA reads as TGTGCCAGCAGCCAACAGGTCCATTCACCCCTCCACTTT. This sequence encodes CASSQQVHSPLHF.